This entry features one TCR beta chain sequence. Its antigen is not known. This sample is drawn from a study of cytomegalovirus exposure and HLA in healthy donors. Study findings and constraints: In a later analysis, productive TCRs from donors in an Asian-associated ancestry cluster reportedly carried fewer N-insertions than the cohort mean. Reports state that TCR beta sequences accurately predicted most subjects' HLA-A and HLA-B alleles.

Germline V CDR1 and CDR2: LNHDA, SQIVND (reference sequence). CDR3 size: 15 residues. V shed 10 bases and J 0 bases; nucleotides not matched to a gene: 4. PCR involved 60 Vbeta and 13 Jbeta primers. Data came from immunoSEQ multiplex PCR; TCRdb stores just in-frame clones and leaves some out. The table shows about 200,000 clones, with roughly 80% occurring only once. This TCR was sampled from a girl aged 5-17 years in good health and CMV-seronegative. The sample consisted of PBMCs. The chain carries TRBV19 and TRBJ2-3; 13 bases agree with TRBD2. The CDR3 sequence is CATWTSGGSTDTQYF. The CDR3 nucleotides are TGTGCCACTTGGACTAGCGGGGGAAGCACAGATACGCAGTATTTT.